Sequencing of this T cell receptor beta chain was carried out in a study of regulatory T cells in long-lasting Graves disease. Time point defined: persistent/refractory GD, antithyroid drugs over 5 years with positive TRAb. PBMCs were the source of the RNA used for TCR sequencing. This clonotype appeared many times. The CDR3 runs 15 residues. Trimming cost V 0 bases and J 4 bases; bases outside gene matches: 1. Germline values: CDR1 LNHNV, CDR2 YYDKDF (reference sequence). TCR beta libraries were built with iRepertoire HTBI primers and Arm-PCR of CDR3 regions. Using its own MiXCR run on the multiplex PCR reads, TCRdb lists one record per CDR3 protein. Here the sample spans around 500,000 distinct CDR3 sequences, less than 25% being singletons.

J is TRBJ1-2 and V is TRBV15, with 11 bases aligning to TRBD1. This sample comprised peripheral blood mononuclear cells (PBMCs), obtained when the disease was refractory, from a patient treated with antithyroid drugs. This receptor was identified in a female donor with Graves disease. The DNA for the CDR3 is TGTGCCACCAGCAGAGAAGGGACAGGGGGCTATGGCTACACCTTC. Protein sequence: CATSREGTGGYGYTF.